This T cell receptor beta chain comes out of a study of T cells expressing NK-cell markers. Across the study: From sorted CD3+CD56+NKG2C+, CD3+CD56+NKG2C- and CD3+CD56-NKG2C+ T cells came the TCR beta repertoires.

General study results and limits: One observes that, in a few donors, these clonotypes were also the leading ones within the CD3+CD56-NKG2C+ fraction. Whether expanded NKG2C+ T cell clones were HCMV-specific remained unclear.

Details on this clonotype: Antigen: not known.

The germline V gene encodes CDR1 SQVTM and CDR2 ANQGSEA. The CDR3 length is 12 residues. Synthesis of TCR beta cDNA relied on 5'RACE template switching carrying UMIs. TCRdb re-called the 5' RACE reads and gives one entry per CDR3 protein, without DNA. In total, the table holds about 390,000 distinct CDR3 sequences. The chain couples TRBV29-1 to TRBJ2-1. The receptor comes from a woman in her forties or fifties in good health. Sequenced input: blood T cells: a sorted CD56 or NKG2C T cell subset, CD4+ or CD8+ T cells, or bulk PBMC T cells (not recorded which). CDR3: CSVEGRGNEQFF.